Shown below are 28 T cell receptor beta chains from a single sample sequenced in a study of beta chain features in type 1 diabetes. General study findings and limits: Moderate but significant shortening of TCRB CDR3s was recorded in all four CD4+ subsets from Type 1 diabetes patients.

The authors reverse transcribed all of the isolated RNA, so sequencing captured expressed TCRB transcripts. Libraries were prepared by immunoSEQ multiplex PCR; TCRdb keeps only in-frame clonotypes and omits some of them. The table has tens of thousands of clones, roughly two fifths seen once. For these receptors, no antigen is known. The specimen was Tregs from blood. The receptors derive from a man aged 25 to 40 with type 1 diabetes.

CDR3 protein: CASSYGQVENIQYF. The DNA for the CDR3 is TGTGCCAGTAGTTATGGACAGGTAGAAAACATTCAGTACTTC. V usage is TRBV19 and J usage is TRBJ2-4; 7 nucleotides match TRBD1. Trimming removed 5 bases from V and 5 bases from J; junction bases left unmatched: 6. This CDR3 has 14 residues. The V gene's germline CDR1 is LNHDA and CDR2 SQIVND (reference sequence).

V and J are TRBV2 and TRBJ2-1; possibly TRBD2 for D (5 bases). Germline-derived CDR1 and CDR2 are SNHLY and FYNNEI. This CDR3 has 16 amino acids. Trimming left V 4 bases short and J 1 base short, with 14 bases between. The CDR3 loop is CASSGGASESYNEQFF. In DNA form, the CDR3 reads TGTGCCAGCAGTGGGGGAGCCAGCGAGTCCTACAATGAGCAGTTCTTC.

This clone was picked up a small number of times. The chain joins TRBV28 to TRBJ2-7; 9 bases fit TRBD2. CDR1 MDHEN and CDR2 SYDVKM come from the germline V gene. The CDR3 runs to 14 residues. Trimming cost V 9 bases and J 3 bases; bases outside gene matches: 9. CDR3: CASRDSGSVYEQYF. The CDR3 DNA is TGTGCCAGTCGCGATAGCGGGAGCGTCTACGAGCAGTACTTC.

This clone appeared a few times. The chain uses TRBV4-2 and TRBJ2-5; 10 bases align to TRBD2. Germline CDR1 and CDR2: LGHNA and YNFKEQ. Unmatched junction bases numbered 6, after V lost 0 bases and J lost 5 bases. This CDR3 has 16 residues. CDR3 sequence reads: CASSQELLAGTETQYF. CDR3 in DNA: TGTGCCAGCAGCCAAGAATTACTAGCGGGGACGGAGACCCAGTACTTC.

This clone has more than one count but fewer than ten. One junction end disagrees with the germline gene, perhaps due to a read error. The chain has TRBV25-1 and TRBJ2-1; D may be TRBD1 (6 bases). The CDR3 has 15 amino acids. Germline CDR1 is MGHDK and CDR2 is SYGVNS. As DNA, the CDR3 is TGTGCCAGCCGTGAACTCACAGGGCCGTCCGATGAGCAGTTCTTC. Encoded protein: CASRELTGPSDEQFF. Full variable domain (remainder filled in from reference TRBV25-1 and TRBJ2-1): EADIYQTPRYLVIGTGKKITLECSQTMGHDKMYWYQQDPGMELHLIHYSYGVNSTEKGDLSSESTVSRIRTEHFPLTLESARPSHTSQYLCASRELTGPSDEQFFGPGTRLTVL.

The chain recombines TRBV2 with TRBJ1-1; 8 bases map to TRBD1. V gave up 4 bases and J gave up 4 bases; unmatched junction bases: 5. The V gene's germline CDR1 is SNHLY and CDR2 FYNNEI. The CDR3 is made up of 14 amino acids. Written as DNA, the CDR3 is TGTGCCAGCAGTGTACAGGGGGGGGCCACTGAAGCTTTCTTT. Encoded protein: CASSVQGGATEAFF.

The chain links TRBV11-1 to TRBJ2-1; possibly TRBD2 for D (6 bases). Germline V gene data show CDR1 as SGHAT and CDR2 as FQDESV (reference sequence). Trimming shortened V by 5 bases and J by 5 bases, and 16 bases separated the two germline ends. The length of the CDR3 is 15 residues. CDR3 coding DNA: TGTGCCAGCAGCCCCGGGGTAGCGGCGGACAATGAGCAGTTCTTC. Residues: CASSPGVAADNEQFF.

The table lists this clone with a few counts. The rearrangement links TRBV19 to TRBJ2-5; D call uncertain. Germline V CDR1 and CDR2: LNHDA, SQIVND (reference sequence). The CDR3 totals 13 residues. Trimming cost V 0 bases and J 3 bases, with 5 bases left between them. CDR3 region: CASSIDPEETQYF. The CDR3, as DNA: TGTGCCAGTAGTATAGACCCAGAAGAGACCCAGTACTTC.

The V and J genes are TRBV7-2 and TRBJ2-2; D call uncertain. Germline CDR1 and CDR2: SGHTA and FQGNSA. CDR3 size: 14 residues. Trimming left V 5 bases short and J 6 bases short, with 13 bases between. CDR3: CASSPRYRAGELFF. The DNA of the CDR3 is TGTGCCAGCAGCCCCCGGTACCGGGCCGGGGAGCTGTTTTTT. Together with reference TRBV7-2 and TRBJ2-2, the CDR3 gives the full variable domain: GAGVSQSPSNKVTEKGKDVELRCDPISGHTALYWYRQSLGQGLEFLIYFQGNSAPDKSGLPSDRFSAERTGGSVSTLTIQRTQQEDSAVYLCASSPRYRAGELFFGEGSRLTVL.

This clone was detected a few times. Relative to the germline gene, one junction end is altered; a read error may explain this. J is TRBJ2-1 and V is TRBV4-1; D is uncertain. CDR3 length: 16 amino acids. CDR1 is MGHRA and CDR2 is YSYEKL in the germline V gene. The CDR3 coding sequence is TGCGCCATCCCCCGACAATCTACACCGCCCTACGATGAGCAGTTCTTC. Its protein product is CAIPRQSTPPYDEQFF.

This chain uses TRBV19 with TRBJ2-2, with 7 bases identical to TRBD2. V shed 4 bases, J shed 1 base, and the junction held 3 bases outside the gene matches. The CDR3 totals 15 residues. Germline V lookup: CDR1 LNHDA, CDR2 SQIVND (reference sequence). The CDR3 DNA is TGTGCCAGTAGTAAACGCGGGGGGAACACCGGGGAGCTGTTTTTT. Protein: CASSKRGGNTGELFF.

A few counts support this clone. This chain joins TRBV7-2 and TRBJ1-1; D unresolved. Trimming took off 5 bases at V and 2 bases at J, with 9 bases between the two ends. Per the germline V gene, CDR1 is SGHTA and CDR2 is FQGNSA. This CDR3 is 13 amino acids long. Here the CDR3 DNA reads TGTGCCAGCAGCCGCGGTGGAAACACTGAAGCTTTCTTT. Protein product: CASSRGGNTEAFF.

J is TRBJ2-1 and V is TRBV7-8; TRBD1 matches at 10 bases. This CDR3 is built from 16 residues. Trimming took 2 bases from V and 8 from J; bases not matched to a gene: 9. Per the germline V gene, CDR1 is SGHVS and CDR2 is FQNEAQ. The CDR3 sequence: CASSLMGTGDYDEQFF. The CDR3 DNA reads TGTGCCAGCAGCTTAATGGGGACAGGGGATTACGATGAGCAGTTCTTC.

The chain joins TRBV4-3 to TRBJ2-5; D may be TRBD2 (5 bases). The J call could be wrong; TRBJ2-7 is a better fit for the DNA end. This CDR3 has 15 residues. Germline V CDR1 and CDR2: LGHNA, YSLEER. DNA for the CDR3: TGCGCCAGCAGCCAGGTCAGGAGGCGCGCCTACGAGCAGTACTTC. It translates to CASSQVRRRAYEQYF.

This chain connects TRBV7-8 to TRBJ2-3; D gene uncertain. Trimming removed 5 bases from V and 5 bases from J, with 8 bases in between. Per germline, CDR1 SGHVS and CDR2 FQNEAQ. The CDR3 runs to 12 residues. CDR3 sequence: CASSPTGDTQYF. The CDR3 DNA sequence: TGTGCCAGCAGCCCAACGGGAGATACGCAGTATTTT.

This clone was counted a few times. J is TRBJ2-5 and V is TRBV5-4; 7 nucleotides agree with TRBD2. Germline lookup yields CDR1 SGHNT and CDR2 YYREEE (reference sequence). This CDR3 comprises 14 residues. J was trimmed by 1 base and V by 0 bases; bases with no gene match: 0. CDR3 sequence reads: CASSLGLAQETQYF. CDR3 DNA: TGTGCCAGCAGCTTGGGACTAGCCCAAGAGACCCAGTACTTC.

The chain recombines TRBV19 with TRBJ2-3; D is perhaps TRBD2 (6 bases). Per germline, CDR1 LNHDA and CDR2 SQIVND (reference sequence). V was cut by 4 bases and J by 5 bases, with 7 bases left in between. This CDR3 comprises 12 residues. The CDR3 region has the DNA TGTGCCAGTAGTAGAGCGGGAGATACGCAGTATTTT. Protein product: CASSRAGDTQYF.

The CDR3 reads CASSLRTSGVAKNIQYF. The CDR3, as DNA: TGTGCCAGCAGCTTAAGGACTAGCGGGGTAGCCAAAAACATTCAGTACTTC. The chain carries TRBV7-9 and TRBJ2-4; TRBD2 aligns across 12 bases. The CDR3 length is 17 residues. J lost 0 bases, V lost 2 bases, and 2 bases had no gene match. Germline assignment: CDR1 SEHNR and CDR2 FQNEAQ (reference sequence).

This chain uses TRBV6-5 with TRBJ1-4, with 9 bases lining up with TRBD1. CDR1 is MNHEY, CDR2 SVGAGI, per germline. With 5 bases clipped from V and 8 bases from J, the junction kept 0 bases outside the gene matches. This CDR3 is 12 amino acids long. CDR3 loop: CASSTGGEKLFF. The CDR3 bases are TGTGCCAGCAGTACAGGGGGCGAAAAACTGTTTTTT.

CDR3 bases: TGTGCCAGCAGGTTAGCGGGAGAGGGCCACGAGCAGTACTTC. Amino acids: CASRLAGEGHEQYF. J is TRBJ2-5 and V is TRBV28; the match to TRBD2 covers 9 bases. The J call may be incorrect, as the DNA end agrees better with TRBJ2-7. The CDR3 is made up of 14 amino acids. Germline V CDR1 and CDR2: MDHEN, SYDVKM.

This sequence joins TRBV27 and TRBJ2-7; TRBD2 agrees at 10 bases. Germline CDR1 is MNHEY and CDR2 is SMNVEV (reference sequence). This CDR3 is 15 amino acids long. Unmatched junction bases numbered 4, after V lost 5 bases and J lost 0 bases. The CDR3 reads CASSRPSGSSYEQYF. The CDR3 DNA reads TGTGCCAGCAGTCGCCCTAGCGGGAGCTCCTACGAGCAGTACTTC.

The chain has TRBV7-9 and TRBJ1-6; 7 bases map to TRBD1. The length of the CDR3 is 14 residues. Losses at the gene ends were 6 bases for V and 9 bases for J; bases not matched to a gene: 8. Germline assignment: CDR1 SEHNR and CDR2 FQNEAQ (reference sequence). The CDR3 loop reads CASSSGQRFSPLHF. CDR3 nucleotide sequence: TGTGCCAGCAGTTCGGGACAGCGTTTTTCACCCCTCCACTTT.

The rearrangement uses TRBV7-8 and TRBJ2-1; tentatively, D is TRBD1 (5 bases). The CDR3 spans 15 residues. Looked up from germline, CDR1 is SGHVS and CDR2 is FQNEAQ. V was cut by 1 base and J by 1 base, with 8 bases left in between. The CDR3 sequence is CASSLVAGSYNEQFF. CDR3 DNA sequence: TGTGCCAGCAGCTTAGTTGCAGGGTCCTACAATGAGCAGTTCTTC.

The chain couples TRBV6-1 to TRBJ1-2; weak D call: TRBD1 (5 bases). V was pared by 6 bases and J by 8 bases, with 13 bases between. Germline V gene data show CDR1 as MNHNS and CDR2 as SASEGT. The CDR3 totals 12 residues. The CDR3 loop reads CASRTTDGGYTF. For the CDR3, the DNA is TGTGCCAGCAGAACGACAGACGGCGGCTACACCTTC.

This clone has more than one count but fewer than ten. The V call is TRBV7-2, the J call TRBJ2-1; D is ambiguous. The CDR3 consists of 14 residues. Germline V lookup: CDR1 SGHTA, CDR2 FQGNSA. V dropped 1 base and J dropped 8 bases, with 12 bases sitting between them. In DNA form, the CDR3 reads TGTGCCAGCAGCTTAGGACTTGAGGTTGATGAGCAGTTCTTC. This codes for CASSLGLEVDEQFF.

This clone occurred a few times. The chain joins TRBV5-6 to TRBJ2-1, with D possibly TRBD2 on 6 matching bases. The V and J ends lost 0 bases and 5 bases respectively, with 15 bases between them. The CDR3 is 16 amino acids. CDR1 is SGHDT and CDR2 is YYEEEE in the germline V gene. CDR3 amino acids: CASSLAGQRVNNEQFF. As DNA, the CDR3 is TGTGCCAGCAGCTTGGCCGGCCAGCGGGTTAACAATGAGCAGTTCTTC.

The CDR3: CSPTVLGQGKETQYF. The CDR3 bases are TGCAGCCCCACCGTCCTAGGACAAGGAAAAGAGACCCAGTACTTC. The chain uses TRBV29-1 and TRBJ2-5; D is possibly TRBD1 (5 bases). The CDR3 has 15 residues. Germline assignment: CDR1 SQVTM and CDR2 ANQGSEA. V lost 8 bases to trimming and J lost 3 bases, with 22 bases between them.

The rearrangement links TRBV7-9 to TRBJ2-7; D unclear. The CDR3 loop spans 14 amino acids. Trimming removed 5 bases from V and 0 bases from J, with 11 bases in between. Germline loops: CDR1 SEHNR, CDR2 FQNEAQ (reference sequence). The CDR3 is CASSALGTSYEQYF. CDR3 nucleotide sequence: TGTGCCAGCAGCGCGCTGGGCACCTCCTACGAGCAGTACTTC.